Listed here is a single TCR beta chain. Its antigen remains unidentified. The J segment lost 2 bases and the V segment lost 4 bases, leaving 7 bases of the junction unmatched. CDR1 and CDR2 from the germline V gene are ENHRY and SYGVKD. This CDR3 is built from 16 residues. Some clones are missing from TCRdb's copy, which holds only in-frame ones; the method was immunoSEQ multiplex PCR. Here the sample spans 4,500 or so clones, roughly two thirds being singletons. This sample was included in a study of CD8 T cell repertoires and HIV-1 epitope variants. Study overall: Separate wells received one of Twenty-five Gag or Nef variant peptides. Control wells had CMV/EBV/flu peptides, negative Ebola AY9, or no peptide. An uncultured baseline aliquot held 1M T cells.

General observations from the study: Under 10 TCR beta clonotypes were antigen-specific, 5 or 6 apparently recognizing autologous or escape variants.

The sequence derives from a male donor with HIV. Material for sequencing was cultured CD8+ T cells derived from PBMCs. The rearrangement links TRBV10-3 to TRBJ2-3; 9 bases are shared with TRBD2. This CDR3 is CAISGSGGGATDTQYF. The CDR3 nucleotides read TGTGCCATCAGTGGTTCCGGCGGGGGGGCCACAGATACGCAGTATTTT.